The subject of this entry is one T cell receptor (beta chain). The assay was immunoSEQ multiplex PCR, and TCRdb's table has in-frame clones only and misses some. Found here are roughly 36,000 clones, approximately 80% of them singletons; the top ten hold 13%. The entry originates in a study of blood T cell repertoires in COVID-19. Study-level background: COVID-19 samples collected from the United States, Italy and Spain covered acute and convalescent phases.

This CDR3 has 15 residues. Trimming removed 6 bases at V and 0 bases at J, with 9 bases between. Germline V lookup: CDR1 LGHDT, CDR2 YNNKEL (reference sequence). The rearrangement joins TRBV3-1 (or the pseudogene TRBV3-2) to TRBJ2-6; D is unclear. The source of this sequence is a human donor in a cohort sampled during active COVID-19. Specimen: peripheral blood. CDR3 sequence reads: CASSARPSGANVLTF. For the CDR3, the DNA is TGTGCCAGCAGTGCCAGGCCCTCTGGGGCCAACGTCCTGACTTTC.